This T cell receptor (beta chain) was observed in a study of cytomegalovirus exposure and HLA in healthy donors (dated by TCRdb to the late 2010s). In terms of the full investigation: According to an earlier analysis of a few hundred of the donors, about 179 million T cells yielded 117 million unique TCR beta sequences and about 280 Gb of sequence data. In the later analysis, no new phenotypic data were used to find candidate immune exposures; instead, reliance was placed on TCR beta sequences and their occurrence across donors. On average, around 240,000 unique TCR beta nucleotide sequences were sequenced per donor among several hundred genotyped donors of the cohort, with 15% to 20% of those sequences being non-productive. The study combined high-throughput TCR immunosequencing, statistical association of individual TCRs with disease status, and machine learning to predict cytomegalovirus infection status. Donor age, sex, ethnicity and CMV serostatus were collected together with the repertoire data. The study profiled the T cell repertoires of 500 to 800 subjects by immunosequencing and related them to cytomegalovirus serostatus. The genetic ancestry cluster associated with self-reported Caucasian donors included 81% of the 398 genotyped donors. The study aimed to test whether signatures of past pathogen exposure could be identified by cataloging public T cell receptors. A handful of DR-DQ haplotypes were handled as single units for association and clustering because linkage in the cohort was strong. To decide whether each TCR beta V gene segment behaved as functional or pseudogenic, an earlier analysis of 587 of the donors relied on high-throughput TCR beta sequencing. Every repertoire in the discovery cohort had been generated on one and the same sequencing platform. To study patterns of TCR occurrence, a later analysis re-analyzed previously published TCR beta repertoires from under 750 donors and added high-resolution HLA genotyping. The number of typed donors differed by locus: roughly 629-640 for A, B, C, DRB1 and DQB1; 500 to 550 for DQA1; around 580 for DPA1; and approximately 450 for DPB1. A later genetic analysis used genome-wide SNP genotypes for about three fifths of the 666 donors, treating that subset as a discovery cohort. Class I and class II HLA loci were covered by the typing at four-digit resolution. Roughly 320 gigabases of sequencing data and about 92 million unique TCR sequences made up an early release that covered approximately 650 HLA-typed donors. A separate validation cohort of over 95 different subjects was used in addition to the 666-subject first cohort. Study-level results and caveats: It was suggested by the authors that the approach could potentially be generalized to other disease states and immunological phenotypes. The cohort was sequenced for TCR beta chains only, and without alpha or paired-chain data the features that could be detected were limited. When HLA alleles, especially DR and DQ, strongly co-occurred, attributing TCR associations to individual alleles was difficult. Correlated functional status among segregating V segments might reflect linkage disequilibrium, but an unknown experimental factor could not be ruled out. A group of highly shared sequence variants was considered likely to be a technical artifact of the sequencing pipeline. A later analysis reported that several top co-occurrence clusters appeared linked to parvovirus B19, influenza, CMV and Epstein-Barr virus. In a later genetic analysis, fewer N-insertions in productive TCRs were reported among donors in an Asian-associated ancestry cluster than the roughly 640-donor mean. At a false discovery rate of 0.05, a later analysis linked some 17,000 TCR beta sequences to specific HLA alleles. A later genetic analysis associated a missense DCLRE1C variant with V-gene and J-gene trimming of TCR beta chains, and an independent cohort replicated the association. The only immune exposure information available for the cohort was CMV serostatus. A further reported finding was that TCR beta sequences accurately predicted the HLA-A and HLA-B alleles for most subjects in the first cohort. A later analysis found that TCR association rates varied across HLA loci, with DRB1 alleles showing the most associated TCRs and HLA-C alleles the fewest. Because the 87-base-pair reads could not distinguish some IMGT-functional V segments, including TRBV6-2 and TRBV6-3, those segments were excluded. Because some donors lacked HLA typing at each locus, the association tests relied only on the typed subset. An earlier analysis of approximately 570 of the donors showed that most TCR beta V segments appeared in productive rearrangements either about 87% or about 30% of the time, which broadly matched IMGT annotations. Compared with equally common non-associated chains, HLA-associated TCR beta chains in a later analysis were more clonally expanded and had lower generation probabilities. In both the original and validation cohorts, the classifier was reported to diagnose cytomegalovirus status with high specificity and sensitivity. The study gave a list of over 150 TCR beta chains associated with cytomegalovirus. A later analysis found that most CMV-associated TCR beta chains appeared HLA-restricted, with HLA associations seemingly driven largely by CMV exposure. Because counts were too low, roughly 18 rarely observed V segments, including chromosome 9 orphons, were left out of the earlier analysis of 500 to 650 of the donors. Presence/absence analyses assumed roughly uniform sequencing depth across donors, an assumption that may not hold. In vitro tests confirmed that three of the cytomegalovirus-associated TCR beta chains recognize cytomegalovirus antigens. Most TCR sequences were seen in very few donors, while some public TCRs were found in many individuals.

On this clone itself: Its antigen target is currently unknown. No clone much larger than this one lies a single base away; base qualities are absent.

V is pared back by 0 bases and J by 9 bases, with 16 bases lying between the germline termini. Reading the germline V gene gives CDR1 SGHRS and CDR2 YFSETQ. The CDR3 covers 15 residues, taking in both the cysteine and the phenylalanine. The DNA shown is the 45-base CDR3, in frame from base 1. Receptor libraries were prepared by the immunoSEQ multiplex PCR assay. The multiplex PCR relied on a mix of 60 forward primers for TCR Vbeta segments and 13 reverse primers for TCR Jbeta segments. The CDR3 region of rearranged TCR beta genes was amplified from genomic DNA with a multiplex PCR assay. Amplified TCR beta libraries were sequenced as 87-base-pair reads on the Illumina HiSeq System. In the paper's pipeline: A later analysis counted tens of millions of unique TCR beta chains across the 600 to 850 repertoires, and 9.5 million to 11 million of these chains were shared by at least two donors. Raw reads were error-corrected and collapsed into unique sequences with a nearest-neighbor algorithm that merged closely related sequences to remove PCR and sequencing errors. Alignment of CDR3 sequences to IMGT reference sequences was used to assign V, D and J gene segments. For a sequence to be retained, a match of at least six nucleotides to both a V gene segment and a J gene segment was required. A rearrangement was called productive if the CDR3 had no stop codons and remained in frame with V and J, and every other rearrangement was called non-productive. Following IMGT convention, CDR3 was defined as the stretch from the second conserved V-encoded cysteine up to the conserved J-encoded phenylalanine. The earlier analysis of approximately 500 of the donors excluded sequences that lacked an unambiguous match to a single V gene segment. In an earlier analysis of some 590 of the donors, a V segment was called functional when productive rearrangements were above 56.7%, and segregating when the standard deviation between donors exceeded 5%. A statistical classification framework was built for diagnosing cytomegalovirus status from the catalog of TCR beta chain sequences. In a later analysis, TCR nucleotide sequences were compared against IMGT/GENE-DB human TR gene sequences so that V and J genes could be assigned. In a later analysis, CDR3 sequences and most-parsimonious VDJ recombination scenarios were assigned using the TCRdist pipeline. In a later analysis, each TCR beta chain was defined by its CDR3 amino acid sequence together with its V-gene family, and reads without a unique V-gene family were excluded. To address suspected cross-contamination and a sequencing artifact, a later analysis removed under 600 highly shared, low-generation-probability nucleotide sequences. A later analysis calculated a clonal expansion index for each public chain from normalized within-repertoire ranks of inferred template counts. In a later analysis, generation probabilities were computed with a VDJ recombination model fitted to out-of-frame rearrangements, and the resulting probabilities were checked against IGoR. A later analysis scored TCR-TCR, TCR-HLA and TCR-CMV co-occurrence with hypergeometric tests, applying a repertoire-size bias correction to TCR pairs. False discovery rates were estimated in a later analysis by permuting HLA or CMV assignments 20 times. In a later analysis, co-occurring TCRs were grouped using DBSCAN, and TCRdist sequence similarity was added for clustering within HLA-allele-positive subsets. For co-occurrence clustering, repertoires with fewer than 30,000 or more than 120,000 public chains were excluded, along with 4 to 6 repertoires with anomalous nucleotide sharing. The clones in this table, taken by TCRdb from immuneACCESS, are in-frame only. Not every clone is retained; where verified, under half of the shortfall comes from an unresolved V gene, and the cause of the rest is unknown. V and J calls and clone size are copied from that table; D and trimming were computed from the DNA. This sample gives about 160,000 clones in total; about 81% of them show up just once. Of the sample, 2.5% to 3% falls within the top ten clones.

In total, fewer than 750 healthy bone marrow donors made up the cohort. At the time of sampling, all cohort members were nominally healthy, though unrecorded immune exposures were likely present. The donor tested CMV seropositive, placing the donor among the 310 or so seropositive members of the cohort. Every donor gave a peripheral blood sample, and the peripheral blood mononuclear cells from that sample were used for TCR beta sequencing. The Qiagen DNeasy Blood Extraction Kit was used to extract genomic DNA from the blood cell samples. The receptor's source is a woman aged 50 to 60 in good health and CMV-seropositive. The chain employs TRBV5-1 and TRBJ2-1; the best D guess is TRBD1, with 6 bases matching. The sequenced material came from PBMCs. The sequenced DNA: TGCGCCAGCAGCTTGGAGTATTCAGGGGCTGGTGAGCAGTTCTTC. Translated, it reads CASSLEYSGAGEQFF.